The 31 T cell receptor beta chains reported below all come from one sample, sequenced in a study of blood T cell repertoires in COVID-19. The method was immunoSEQ multiplex PCR; TCRdb's version includes in-frame clones alone and lacks a portion of them. In the table there are around 480,000 clones, around 90% of which are singletons. Sequences were obtained from PBMCs or T cells enriched from blood (not recorded which). The receptors derive from a woman aged 18-30 years who had recovered from COVID-19.

V usage is TRBV5-4 and J usage is TRBJ2-5; D call uncertain. Per the germline V gene, CDR1 is SGHNT and CDR2 is YYREEE (reference sequence). The CDR3 length is 13 residues. Trimming removed 2 bases at V and 4 bases at J, with 9 bases between. In DNA, the CDR3 is TGTGCCAGCAGCTTTCGTAACAGAGAGACCCAGTACTTC. It specifies CASSFRNRETQYF.

V is TRBV9 and J is TRBJ2-3; TRBD2 aligns across 10 bases. V was clipped by 3 bases and J by 0 bases; unmatched bases: 4. The CDR3 covers 16 residues. Germline assignment: CDR1 SGDLS and CDR2 YYNGEE. The CDR3, as DNA: TGTGCCAGCAGCGGTAGCGGGGGGTCTAGCACAGATACGCAGTATTTT. Its protein product is CASSGSGGSSTDTQYF.

The rearrangement uses TRBV15 and TRBJ2-7; 7 nucleotides match TRBD1. J gave up 2 bases and V 0 bases, and 7 bases lay outside the gene matches. CDR3 length: 16 residues. Germline CDR1 LNHNV, CDR2 YYDKDF (reference sequence). CDR3 nucleotides: TGTGCCACCAGCAGAGAAGGGGGCCTCAGTCCCTACGAGCAGTACTTC. This codes for CATSREGGLSPYEQYF.

The rearrangement links TRBV2 to TRBJ2-1; D might be TRBD2 (5 bases). The CDR3 is 14 residues long. The germline V and J ends were trimmed by 5 bases and 3 bases, with 11 bases remaining between them. CDR1 is SNHLY, CDR2 FYNNEI, per germline. In DNA, the CDR3 is TGTGCCAGCAGTCGGGATACCGGCTACAATGAGCAGTTCTTC. This gives the protein CASSRDTGYNEQFF.

The chain has TRBV18 and TRBJ2-2; D possibly corresponds to TRBD1 (6 bases). The CDR3 is 14 amino acids. V gave up 7 bases and J gave up 5 bases, with 14 bases separating them. CDR1 and CDR2 from the germline V gene are KGHSH and LQKENI. The CDR3 region has the DNA TGTGCCAGCTTCCTCGGACAGTTTACCGGGGAGCTGTTTTTT. This translates into CASFLGQFTGELFF.

This chain links TRBV5-1 with TRBJ1-1, with 7 bases lining up with TRBD1. Germline V CDR1 and CDR2: SGHRS, YFSETQ. V trimming: 3 bases; J trimming: 1 base; junction bases outside the gene matches: 3. The CDR3 totals 14 residues. The CDR3 sequence: CASSWYRGNTEAFF. For the CDR3, the DNA is TGCGCCAGCAGCTGGTACAGGGGGAACACTGAAGCTTTCTTT.

The chain is built from TRBV6-5 and TRBJ2-5; tentative D call: TRBD1 (6 bases). V shed 0 bases and J shed 5 bases, with 10 bases lying between them. The CDR3 is 14 residues long. CDR1 MNHEY and CDR2 SVGAGI come from the germline V gene. The CDR3 loop reads CASSYSRGWETQYF. The CDR3 DNA reads as TGTGCCAGCAGTTACTCGAGGGGGTGGGAGACCCAGTACTTC.

This clone showed up just once. The rearrangement joins TRBV4-2 to TRBJ1-2, with no clear D. Trimming took off 0 bases at V and 6 bases at J, with 8 bases between the two ends. Germline V CDR1 and CDR2: LGHNA, YNFKEQ. CDR3 length: 13 residues. The CDR3 sequence is CASSQETEDGYTF. In DNA, the CDR3 is TGTGCCAGCAGCCAAGAGACCGAGGATGGCTACACCTTC.

The V gene is TRBV5-1, the J gene TRBJ1-3; D uncertain. This CDR3 is built from 16 residues. V was pared by 0 bases and J by 0 bases, with 10 bases between. CDR1 is SGHRS and CDR2 is YFSETQ in the germline V gene. In nucleotides, the CDR3 is TGCGCCAGCAGCTTGGGGAATACTAACTCTGGAAACACCATATATTTT. Its protein product is CASSLGNTNSGNTIYF.

The rearrangement uses TRBV18 and TRBJ2-2; 8 nucleotides align to TRBD2. V lost 8 bases and J lost 8; bases outside the gene matches: 13. This CDR3 has 15 residues. Germline loops: CDR1 KGHSH, CDR2 LQKENI. In DNA, the CDR3 is TGTGCCAGCGCTTCACCACGGGGGGGCGAAGGGGAGCTGTTTTTT. Translation: CASASPRGGEGELFF.

The chain links TRBV10-1 to TRBJ2-1; 9 nucleotides agree with TRBD1. The V segment lost 10 bases and the J segment 2 bases; nucleotides outside the gene matches: 6. The length of the CDR3 is 14 residues. CDR1 and CDR2 (germline): WNHNN, SYGVQD (reference sequence). The CDR3 DNA sequence: TGCGCCACCTCCACAGGGGGCCCCTACAATGAGCAGTTCTTC. Protein: CATSTGGPYNEQFF.

The chain recombines TRBV24-1 with TRBJ2-7; TRBD2 matches at 11 bases. CDR3 length equals 13 residues. Germline CDR1 and CDR2: KGHDR and SFDVKD. Trimming took 3 bases from V and 10 from J; bases not matched to a gene: 4. Written as DNA, the CDR3 is TGTGCCACCAGTGATCCGGGACTAGCGGAACAGTACTTC. This encodes CATSDPGLAEQYF.

This clone was detected only a few times. V and J are TRBV11-3 and TRBJ1-1, with 7 bases matching TRBD1. CDR1 is SGHNT, CDR2 YENEEA, per germline. The CDR3 length is 15 residues. V gave up 5 bases and J gave up 5 bases; unmatched junction bases: 11. This CDR3 reads CASSPSGQPGTEAFF. CDR3 DNA sequence: TGTGCCAGCAGCCCCTCGGGACAGCCGGGGACTGAAGCTTTCTTT.

CDR3 nucleotides: TGTGCCAGCAGCGCCACAGGGCCAGAGACCCAGTACTTC. Translation: CASSATGPETQYF. The J gene is TRBJ2-5, the V gene TRBV12-3 or TRBV12-4; possibly TRBD1 for D (6 bases). The CDR3 loop spans 13 amino acids. Deletions cut 6 bases from V and 4 bases from J, with 12 bases between.

This clone was detected a few times. The chain joins TRBV19 to TRBJ2-1; D is unclear. Germline CDR1 reads LNHDA; CDR2 reads SQIVND (reference sequence). The CDR3 totals 14 residues. Trimming left V 7 bases short and J 1 base short, with 11 bases between. The CDR3 protein is CASNSYASYNEQFF. The CDR3 DNA sequence: TGTGCCAGTAACTCCTACGCATCCTACAATGAGCAGTTCTTC.

This chain connects TRBV7-9 to TRBJ1-4, with 8 nucleotides matching TRBD1. The V gene end was trimmed by 5 bases and the J gene end by 3 bases; junction bases not matched to a gene: 5. This CDR3 comprises 15 residues. Germline CDR1 SEHNR, CDR2 FQNEAQ (reference sequence). Written as DNA, the CDR3 is TGTGCCAGCAGCCGACAGGGGACTCCTAATGAAAAACTGTTTTTT. It translates to CASSRQGTPNEKLFF.

This chain uses TRBV2 with TRBJ2-7; 10 bases agree with TRBD2. CDR3 size: 14 residues. Germline CDR1 SNHLY, CDR2 FYNNEI. The ends lost 11 bases at V and 5 bases at J; junction bases unmatched: 12. CDR3 bases: TGTGCCGAGAGGGAGCGGGGGGGCCTCGACGAGCAGTACTTC. Protein product: CAERERGGLDEQYF.

This clone was picked up one time. This chain joins TRBV4-1 and TRBJ2-7; the D is unclear. V gave up 2 bases and J gave up 0 bases, with 8 bases separating them. The CDR3 spans 14 residues. CDR1 is MGHRA, CDR2 YSYEKL, per germline. For the CDR3, the DNA is TGCGCCAGCAGCCAAAACCCCAGCTCCTACGAGCAGTACTTC. Translation gives CASSQNPSSYEQYF.

This chain joins TRBV5-5 and TRBJ2-1, with TRBD2 matching over 8 bases. The germline V gene has CDR1 SGHKS and CDR2 YYEKEE (reference sequence). V was clipped by 9 bases and J by 7 bases; unmatched bases: 12. The CDR3 is 14 amino acids. The chain's CDR3 is CATRGSGVLNEQFF. The DNA of the CDR3 is TGTGCCACCAGGGGTAGCGGGGTGTTAAATGAGCAGTTCTTC.

J is TRBJ2-5 and V is TRBV28; 9 nucleotides align to TRBD1. V was clipped by 5 bases and J by 3 bases; unmatched bases: 7. The germline V gene encodes CDR1 MDHEN and CDR2 SYDVKM. CDR3 length: 15 amino acids. The CDR3 loop reads CASSGAGTGKETQYF. DNA for the CDR3: TGTGCCAGCAGTGGGGCGGGGACAGGGAAAGAGACCCAGTACTTC.

The CDR3 sequence is CASARDRGYEQYF. The CDR3 DNA is TGTGCCAGCGCCCGGGACAGGGGCTACGAGCAGTACTTC. The chain joins TRBV7-9 to TRBJ2-7, with TRBD1 matching 10 bases. CDR3 length equals 13 residues. The germline V gene encodes CDR1 SEHNR and CDR2 FQNEAQ (reference sequence). Losses at the gene ends were 8 bases for V and 3 bases for J; bases not matched to a gene: 4.

This rearrangement joins TRBV9 to TRBJ2-5; TRBD2 matches at 9 bases. This CDR3 spans 15 amino acids. Germline V CDR1 and CDR2: SGDLS, YYNGEE. Trimming at V came to 2 bases and at J to 4 bases, leaving 6 bases not matched to a gene. The chain's CDR3 is CASSVGGGAGETQYF. The CDR3 bases are TGTGCCAGCAGCGTGGGCGGGGGGGCCGGAGAGACCCAGTACTTC.

The gene calls are TRBV28 and TRBJ1-2; 12 bases agree with TRBD1. Per the germline V gene, CDR1 is MDHEN and CDR2 is SYDVKM. With 3 bases clipped from V and 5 bases from J, the junction kept 4 bases outside the gene matches. This CDR3 comprises 15 residues. The CDR3 loop is CASSLRDRGRYGYTF. DNA for the CDR3: TGTGCCAGCAGTTTGAGGGACAGGGGGCGATATGGCTACACCTTC.

J is TRBJ1-2 and V is TRBV5-4, with D possibly TRBD1 on 6 matching bases. The V end was cut by 2 bases, the J end by 7 bases, with 12 bases between. The CDR3 spans 13 residues. The V gene's germline CDR1 is SGHNT and CDR2 YYREEE (reference sequence). In DNA form, the CDR3 reads TGTGCCAGCAGCTTCGGGACATCGGGTGGCTACACCTTC. It encodes CASSFGTSGGYTF.

The chain joins TRBV5-1 to TRBJ2-4, with D perhaps TRBD1 (7 bases). The CDR3 runs 15 residues. The ends were cut back, 4 bases at V and 7 bases at J, with 18 bases in the middle. Germline lookup yields CDR1 SGHRS and CDR2 YFSETQ. This chain's CDR3 is CASSPTRGGGNIQYF. The CDR3 coding sequence is TGCGCCAGCAGCCCAACCAGAGGAGGGGGCAACATTCAGTACTTC.

V usage is TRBV19 and J usage is TRBJ1-1, with no clear D. Germline V gene data show CDR1 as LNHDA and CDR2 as SQIVND (reference sequence). Trimming removed 8 bases at V and 7 bases at J, with 23 bases between. This CDR3 region has 15 residues. CDR3 sequence reads: CASAGEGAYWDEAFF. DNA for the CDR3: TGTGCCAGTGCGGGAGAGGGAGCATATTGGGATGAAGCTTTCTTT.

The chain has TRBV11-2 and TRBJ1-6; possibly TRBD1 for D (5 bases). The germline CDR1 and CDR2 sequences are SGHAT and FQNNGV. V was clipped by 8 bases and J by 10 bases, with 15 bases between them. The CDR3 has 13 amino acids. CDR3 sequence: CASSLGEGSPLHF. Written as DNA, the CDR3 is TGTGCCAGCTCACTGGGGGAGGGATCACCCCTCCACTTT.

This chain uses TRBV19 with TRBJ2-1; TRBD1 is a possible D gene (7 bases). The V end was cut by 5 bases, the J end by 2 bases, with 16 bases between. Germline assignment: CDR1 LNHDA and CDR2 SQIVND (reference sequence). This CDR3 is 16 amino acids long. The CDR3 DNA reads as TGTGCCAGTAGTTCCCAGGGGGAGGTGGCCTACAATGAGCAGTTCTTC. Amino acid sequence: CASSSQGEVAYNEQFF.

The rearrangement links TRBV6-4 to TRBJ2-1; a weak D match, TRBD1 (5 bases). The CDR3 spans 14 residues. Trimming stripped 3 bases from V and 5 bases from J, with 11 bases between. Germline loops: CDR1 MRHNA, CDR2 SNTAGT. CDR3 loop: CASSEQRGDNEQFF. CDR3 bases: TGTGCCAGCAGTGAGCAAAGGGGCGACAATGAGCAGTTCTTC.

The chain joins TRBV27 to TRBJ1-5, with TRBD1 matching over 7 bases. CDR1 MNHEY and CDR2 SMNVEV come from the germline V gene (reference sequence). Germline trimming cut 6 bases from V and 2 bases from J; bases unmatched to any gene: 10. This CDR3 spans 16 amino acids. The CDR3 loop is CASSSLDREGNQPQHF. DNA for the CDR3: TGTGCCAGCAGCTCCCTTGACAGGGAGGGCAATCAGCCCCAGCATTTT.

The chain combines TRBV28 with TRBJ2-7; 8 positions match TRBD2. Looked up from germline, CDR1 is MDHEN and CDR2 is SYDVKM. The length of the CDR3 is 15 residues. With 5 bases clipped from V and 6 bases from J, the junction kept 12 bases outside the gene matches. The CDR3 here is CASSAPAGEAGEQYF. As DNA, the CDR3 is TGTGCCAGCAGTGCACCAGCGGGGGAGGCCGGCGAGCAGTACTTC.